These 13 T cell receptor beta chains were sequenced from one sample in a study of shared clonotypes between healthy human individuals (dated by TCRdb to 2019 to 2021). Receptor amplification or capture employed the immunoSEQ multiplex PCR assay. TCRdb carries this immuneACCESS record with in-frame sequences only. Its versions omit some clonotypes, under half of them owing to an unresolved V gene in the studies checked, with the rest unexplained. This sample comprises more than 500,000 clones, 90% to 97% of them detected only once. About 0.06% of the sample comes from the top ten. Material: naive CD4+ T cells sorted from blood. Sample cell subset or site, as interpreted from the label and publication: CD45RA+ positively selected. Source of these receptors: a woman in her thirties in good health.

The chain combines TRBV4-1 with TRBJ2-1; D is unresolved. Germline lookup yields CDR1 MGHRA and CDR2 YSYEKL. The CDR3 consists of 16 residues. The V gene lost 0 bases and the J gene lost 3 bases, with 12 bases spanning the gap. This CDR3 is CASSQDALSYYNEQFF. DNA of the CDR3: TGCGCCAGCAGCCAAGACGCCCTTAGCTACTACAATGAGCAGTTCTTC.

This sequence joins TRBV7-8 and TRBJ2-5; 9 nucleotides match TRBD2. The V gene's germline CDR1 is SGHVS and CDR2 FQNEAQ. The CDR3 has 18 residues. Trimming removed 4 bases from V and 3 bases from J; junction bases left unmatched: 15. Written as DNA, the CDR3 is TGTGCCAGCAGCTCCGGGACCGTTGCGGGAGGGATAAAAGAGACCCAGTACTTC. The encoded protein is CASSSGTVAGGIKETQYF.

The V call is TRBV2, the J call TRBJ1-6, with 7 bases identical to TRBD1. J was trimmed by 8 bases and V by 3 bases; bases with no gene match: 1. This CDR3 comprises 13 residues. Germline V gives CDR1 SNHLY, CDR2 FYNNEI. DNA of the CDR3: TGTGCCAGCAGTGATGACAGGGATTCACCCCTCCACTTT. Its translation: CASSDDRDSPLHF.

This clone occurred once. This chain links TRBV5-4 with TRBJ2-3, with 7 bases matching TRBD1. V shed 4 bases and J 2 bases; nucleotides not matched to a gene: 4. CDR1 is SGHNT and CDR2 is YYREEE in the germline V gene (reference sequence). The CDR3 is 14 residues long. The CDR3 region is CASSVQGNTDTQYF. For the CDR3, the DNA is TGTGCCAGCAGCGTACAGGGGAACACAGATACGCAGTATTTT.

The chain has TRBV2 and TRBJ2-7, with TRBD1 matching 7 bases. Germline CDR1 is SNHLY and CDR2 is FYNNEI. The CDR3 is made up of 13 amino acids. J lost 4 bases, V lost 6 bases, and 6 bases had no gene match. The CDR3, as DNA: TGTGCCAGCAGCGGGGACAGAAAATACGAGCAGTACTTC. Encoded protein: CASSGDRKYEQYF.

The rearrangement links TRBV18 to TRBJ2-7; D might be TRBD2 (5 bases). Germline V gives CDR1 KGHSH, CDR2 LQKENI. Trimming cost V 6 bases and J 7 bases, with 10 bases left between them. The CDR3 length is 11 residues. The CDR3 is CASSGTGEQYF. CDR3 in DNA: TGTGCCAGCTCCGGAACGGGGGAGCAGTACTTC. Full variable domain (rest looked up from reference TRBV18 and TRBJ2-7): NAGVMQNPRHLVRRRGQEARLRCSPMKGHSHVYWYRQLPEEGLKFMVYLQKENIIDESGMPKERFSAEFPKEGPSILRIQQVVRGDSAAYFCASSGTGEQYFGPGTRLTVT.

The chain has TRBV19 and TRBJ2-2; TRBD2 matches 9 bases. With V trimmed by 0 bases and J by 4 bases, 9 bases remained unmatched. Germline values: CDR1 LNHDA, CDR2 SQIVND (reference sequence). The CDR3 is made up of 18 amino acids. CDR3 in amino acids: CASSIDPRVSGSTGELFF. Written as DNA, the CDR3 is TGTGCCAGTAGTATAGATCCCCGGGTTAGCGGGAGCACCGGGGAGCTGTTTTTT.

The V gene is TRBV10-1, the J gene TRBJ2-7; 11 bases align to TRBD2. Germline assignment: CDR1 WNHNN and CDR2 SYGVQD (reference sequence). The CDR3 contains 18 residues. Trimming at V came to 2 bases and at J to 5 bases, leaving 14 bases not matched to a gene. As DNA, the CDR3 is TGCGCCAGCAGTGAGGCGCAACCGGGACTAGCGGACCCGAACGAGCAGTACTTC. This encodes CASSEAQPGLADPNEQYF.

The chain uses TRBV30 and TRBJ1-3, with 9 bases that match TRBD1. J was trimmed by 0 bases and V by 0 bases; bases with no gene match: 12. CDR1 and CDR2 from the germline V gene are GTSNPN and SVGIG (reference sequence). The CDR3 has 19 amino acids. CDR3 sequence (DNA): TGTGCCTGGAGTGTCGGGACAGGGCTTCGCCAGACCTCTGGAAACACCATATATTTT. This gives the protein CAWSVGTGLRQTSGNTIYF.

This clone was seen just once. This sequence joins TRBV5-1 and TRBJ2-7; no definite D call. Germline values: CDR1 SGHRS, CDR2 YFSETQ. V was clipped by 2 bases and J by 3 bases, with 12 bases between them. CDR3 length: 14 residues. The DNA for the CDR3 is TGCGCCAGCAGCTTTGATAGCCCAATCTACGAGCAGTACTTC. This codes for CASSFDSPIYEQYF.

The chain carries TRBV10-3 and TRBJ2-7; TRBD1 agrees at 10 bases. The CDR3 is 15 amino acids. Losses at the gene ends were 6 bases for V and 4 bases for J; bases not matched to a gene: 9. CDR1 is ENHRY and CDR2 is SYGVKD in the germline V gene. CDR3 sequence (DNA): TGTGCCATCAGCGAATCGGGACAGGGGTCATACGAGCAGTACTTC. This translates into CAISESGQGSYEQYF.

The V gene is TRBV4-1, the J gene TRBJ1-1, with 8 bases that match TRBD1. The ends lost 3 bases at V and 6 bases at J; junction bases unmatched: 3. Germline-derived CDR1 and CDR2 are MGHRA and YSYEKL. CDR3 length: 13 residues. The DNA for the CDR3 is TGCGCCAGCAGCCAGCCAGGGGGCGCTGAAGCTTTCTTT. It encodes CASSQPGGAEAFF.

V gene TRBV2 combines with J gene TRBJ2-1, with 14 bases matching TRBD2. The CDR3 spans 16 residues. Germline CDR1 and CDR2: SNHLY and FYNNEI. Trimming cost V 4 bases and J 10 bases; bases outside gene matches: 9. The CDR3 nucleotides are TGTGCCAGCAGTGTCAGGGGACTAGCGGGAGAACGAGAGCAGTTCTTC. Translation: CASSVRGLAGEREQFF.